This TCR beta chain is drawn from a study of T-cell reconstitution after alpha-beta-depleted transplantation in children (dated by TCRdb to 2016 to 2017). Describing the broader study: Using TCR repertoire profiling, the study quantitatively followed how T-cell immune reconstitution unfolded in children after TCRalphabeta/CD19-depleted allogeneic hematopoietic cell transplantation.

There are a few counts of this clonotype. No antigen is known for it. No base quality values were provided; no much bigger clone lies one nucleotide off. Library preparation used PCR. The run used an Illumina HiSeq 2500. TCR library preparation used molecular barcoding, with unique molecular identifiers applied to normalize quantification of the TCRbeta repertoire. Starting from the raw public reads, TCRdb applied fastp trimming at Q25, assembled clones with MiXCR and retained in-frame beta chains. Every entry covers one CDR3 protein and lists the most common genes and DNA from its rows. For this sample there are around 240,000 distinct CDR3 sequences; approximately 9.7% appear just once. About 5.4% of the sample is taken by the ten largest. The specimen was PBMCs from the stem cell graft donor, collected from the stem cell graft. The receptor's source is a human donor who donated a stem cell graft to a child with SCID.

This receptor carries the CDR3 CASSLSSYTNYGYTF. The bases read TGTGCCAGCAGCTTGAGTAGTTATACTAACTATGGCTACACCTTC. The sequence links TRBV5-5 to TRBJ1-2; a confident D gene designation cannot be given. Trimming costs V 1 base and J 0 bases, and their ends lie 10 bases apart. The cysteine opens and the phenylalanine closes a CDR3 of 15 amino acids. Left in the record is the CDR3 DNA by itself, 45 bases read in frame from the first base. CDR1 and CDR2 are drawn from the germline V gene (reference sequence): SGHKS, YYEKEE.